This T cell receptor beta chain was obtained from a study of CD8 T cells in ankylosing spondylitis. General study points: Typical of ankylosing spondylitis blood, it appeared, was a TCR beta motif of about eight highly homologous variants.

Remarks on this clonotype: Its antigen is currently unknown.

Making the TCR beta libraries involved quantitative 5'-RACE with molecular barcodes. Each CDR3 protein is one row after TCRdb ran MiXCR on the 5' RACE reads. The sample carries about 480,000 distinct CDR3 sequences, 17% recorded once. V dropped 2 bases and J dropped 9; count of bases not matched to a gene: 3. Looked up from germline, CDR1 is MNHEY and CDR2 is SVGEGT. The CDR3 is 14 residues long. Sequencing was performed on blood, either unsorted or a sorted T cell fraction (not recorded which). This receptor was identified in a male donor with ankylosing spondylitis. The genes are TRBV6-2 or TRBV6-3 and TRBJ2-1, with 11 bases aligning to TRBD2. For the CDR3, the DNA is TGTGCCAGCAGTTACCAAACTAGCGGGGGTGAGCAGTTCTTC. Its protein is CASSYQTSGGEQFF.